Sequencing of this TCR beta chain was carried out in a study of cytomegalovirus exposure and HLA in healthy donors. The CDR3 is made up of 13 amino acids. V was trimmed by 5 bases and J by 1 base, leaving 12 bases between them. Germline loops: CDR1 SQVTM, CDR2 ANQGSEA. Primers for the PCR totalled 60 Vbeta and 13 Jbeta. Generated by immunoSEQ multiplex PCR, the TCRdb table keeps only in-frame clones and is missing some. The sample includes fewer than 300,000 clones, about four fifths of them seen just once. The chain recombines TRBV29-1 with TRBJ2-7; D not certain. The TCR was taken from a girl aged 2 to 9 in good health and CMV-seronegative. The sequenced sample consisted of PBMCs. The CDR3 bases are TGCAGCGTTATTAGCCCCAGTTCCTACGAGCAGTACTTC. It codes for CSVISPSSYEQYF.